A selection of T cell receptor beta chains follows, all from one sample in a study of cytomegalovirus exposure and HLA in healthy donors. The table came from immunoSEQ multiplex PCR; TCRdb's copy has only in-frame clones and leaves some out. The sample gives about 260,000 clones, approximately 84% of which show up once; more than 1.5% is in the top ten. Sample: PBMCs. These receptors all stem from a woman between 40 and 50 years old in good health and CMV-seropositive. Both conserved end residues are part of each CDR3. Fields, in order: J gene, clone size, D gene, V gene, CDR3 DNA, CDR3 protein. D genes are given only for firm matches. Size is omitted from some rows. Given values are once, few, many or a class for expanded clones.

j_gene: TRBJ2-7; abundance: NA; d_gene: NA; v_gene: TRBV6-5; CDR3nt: TGTGCCAGCGGGGGTGGCGGGGTGGTTTCCGAGCAGTACTTC; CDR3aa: CASGGGGVVSEQYF
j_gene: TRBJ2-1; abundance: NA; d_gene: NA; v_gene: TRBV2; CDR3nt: TGTGCCAGCAGTCAGGGGCTTCCCGATGAGCAGTTCTTC; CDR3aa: CASSQGLPDEQFF
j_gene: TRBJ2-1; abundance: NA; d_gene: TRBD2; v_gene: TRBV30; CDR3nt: TGCGCCTGGAGTGGGTGGGCGGGAGACGAGCAGTTCTTC; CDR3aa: CAWSGWAGDEQFF
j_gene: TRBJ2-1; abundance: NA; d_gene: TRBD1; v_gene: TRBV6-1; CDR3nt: TGTGCCAGCAGAGGGACAGGGAGCTCCTACAATGAGCAGTTCTTC; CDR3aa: CASRGTGSSYNEQFF
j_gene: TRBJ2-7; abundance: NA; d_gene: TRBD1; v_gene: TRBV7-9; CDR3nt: TGTGCCAGCAGCCCTAGGCGTAACAGGGGATTCAGCTCCTACGAGCAGTACTTC; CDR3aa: CASSPRRNRGFSSYEQYF
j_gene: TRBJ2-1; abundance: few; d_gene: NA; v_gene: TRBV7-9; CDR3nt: TGTGCCAGCAGCTTTTTGCAGGGACTTTTAAACAATGAGCAGTTCTTC; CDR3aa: CASSFLQGLLNNEQFF
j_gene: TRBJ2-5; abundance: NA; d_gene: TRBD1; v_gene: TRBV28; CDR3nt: TGTGCCAGCAGTTTGAACAGGGGGTTGTATGAGACCCAGTACTTC; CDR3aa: CASSLNRGLYETQYF
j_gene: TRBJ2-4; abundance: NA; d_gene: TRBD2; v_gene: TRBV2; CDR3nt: TGTGCCAGCAGTGACCTAGCGGATATAGCCAAAAACAGTCAGTACTTC; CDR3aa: CASSDLADIAKNSQYF
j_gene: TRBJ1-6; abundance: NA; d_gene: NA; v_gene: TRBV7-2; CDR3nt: TGTGCCAGCAGCTTAGCCCAGAGGACTTGGGGAAATTCACCCCTCCACTTT; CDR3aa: CASSLAQRTWGNSPLHF
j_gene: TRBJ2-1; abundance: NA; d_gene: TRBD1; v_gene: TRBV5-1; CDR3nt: TGCGCCAGCAGCCCGGACAGGGTGAATGAGCAGTTCTTC; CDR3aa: CASSPDRVNEQFF
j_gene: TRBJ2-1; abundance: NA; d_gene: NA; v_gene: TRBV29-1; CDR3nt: TGCAGCGTTGAGTGGCCGACCGACATCGGTGAGCAGTTCTTC; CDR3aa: CSVEWPTDIGEQFF
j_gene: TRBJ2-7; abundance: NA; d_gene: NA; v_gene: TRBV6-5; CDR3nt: TGTGCCACCTTCCGTTCGAGCGGAAGCTCCTACGAGCAGTACTTC; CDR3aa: CATFRSSGSSYEQYF
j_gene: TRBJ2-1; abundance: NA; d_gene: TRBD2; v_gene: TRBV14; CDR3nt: TGTGCCAGCAGCCAAGTAGCGGGAGCGGCTGAGCAGTTCTTC; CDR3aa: CASSQVAGAAEQFF
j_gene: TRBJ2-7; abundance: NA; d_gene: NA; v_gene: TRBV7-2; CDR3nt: TGTGCCAGCAGCTTCGGGCGGGCACCCTACGAGCAGTACTTC; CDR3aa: CASSFGRAPYEQYF
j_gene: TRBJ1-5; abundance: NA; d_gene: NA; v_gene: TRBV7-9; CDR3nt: TGTGCCAGCACTCCCGGCGGCGACAATCAGCCCCAGCATTTT; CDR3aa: CASTPGGDNQPQHF
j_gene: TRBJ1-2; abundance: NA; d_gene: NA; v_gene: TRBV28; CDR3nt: TGTGCCAGCAGTTCACTTCAGGGGTTTTCGGGCGGCTACACCTTC; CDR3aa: CASSSLQGFSGGYTF
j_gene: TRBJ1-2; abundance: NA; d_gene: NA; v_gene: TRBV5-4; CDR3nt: TGTGCCAGCAGCTTGGCTGGGCAGGATAACTATGGCTACACCTTC; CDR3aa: CASSLAGQDNYGYTF
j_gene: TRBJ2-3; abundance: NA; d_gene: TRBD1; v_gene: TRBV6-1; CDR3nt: TGTGCCAGCAGACGGACAGGAATGGGCACAGATACGCAGTATTTT; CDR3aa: CASRRTGMGTDTQYF
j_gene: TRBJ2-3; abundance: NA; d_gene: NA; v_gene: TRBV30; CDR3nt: TGTGCCTGGAGCACGGGCACAGATACGCAGTATTTT; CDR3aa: CAWSTGTDTQYF
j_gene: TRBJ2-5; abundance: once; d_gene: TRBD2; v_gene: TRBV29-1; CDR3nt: TGCAGCGTTGAATCTAGCGGGACCTTCTTCGTTCAAGAGACCCAGTACTTC; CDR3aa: CSVESSGTFFVQETQYF
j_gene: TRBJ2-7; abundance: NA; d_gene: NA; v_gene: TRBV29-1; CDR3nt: TGCAGCGTTGGGGGGCAGGGTTGGTACGAGCAGTACTTC; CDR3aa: CSVGGQGWYEQYF
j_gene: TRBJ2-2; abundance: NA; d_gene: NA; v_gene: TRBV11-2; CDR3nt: TGTGCCAGCAGCTTAGACCGGGTTGGCGGGGAGCTGTTTTTT; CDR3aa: CASSLDRVGGELFF
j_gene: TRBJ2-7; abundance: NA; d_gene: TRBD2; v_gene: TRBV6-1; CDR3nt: TGTGCCAGCAGCAAGCCGGGACTAGGGGGCTACGAGCAGTACTTC; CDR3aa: CASSKPGLGGYEQYF
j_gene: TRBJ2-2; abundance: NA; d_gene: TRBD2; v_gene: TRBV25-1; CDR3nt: TGTGCCAGCACTCTAGCGGGATTAACCGGGGAGCTGTTTTTT; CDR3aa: CASTLAGLTGELFF
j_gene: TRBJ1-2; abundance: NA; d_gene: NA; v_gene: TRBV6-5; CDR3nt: TGTGCCAGCAGTTACTCGAGGGGGAGCGGCTACACCTTC; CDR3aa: CASSYSRGSGYTF
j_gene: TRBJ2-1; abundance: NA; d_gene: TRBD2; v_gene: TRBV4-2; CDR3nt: TGTGCCAGCAGCCAAGAGGGGGCGACTAGCGGGATATACAATGAGCAGTTCTTC; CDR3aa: CASSQEGATSGIYNEQFF
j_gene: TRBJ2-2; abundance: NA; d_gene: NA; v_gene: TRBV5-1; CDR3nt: TGCGCCAGCAGCGCGAGGGAGGCGAACACCGGGGAGCTGTTTTTT; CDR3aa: CASSAREANTGELFF
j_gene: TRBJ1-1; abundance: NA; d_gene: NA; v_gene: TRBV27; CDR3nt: TGTGCCAGCAGATTACACTTCATGAACACTGAAGCTTTCTTT; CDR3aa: CASRLHFMNTEAFF
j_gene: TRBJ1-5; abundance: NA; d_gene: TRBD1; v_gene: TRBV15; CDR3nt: TGTGCCACCAGCAGAGTTCCGAGACAGGGTCATCAGCCCCAGCATTTT; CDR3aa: CATSRVPRQGHQPQHF
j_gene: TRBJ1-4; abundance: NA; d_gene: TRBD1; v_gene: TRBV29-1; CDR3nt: TGCAGCGCGCAACAGGGGGATGAAAAACTGTTTTTT; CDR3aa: CSAQQGDEKLFF
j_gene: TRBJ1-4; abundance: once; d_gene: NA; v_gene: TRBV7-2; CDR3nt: TGTGCCAGCAGTCTGGGGACTTTGCCTAATGAAAAACTGTTTTTT; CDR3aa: CASSLGTLPNEKLFF
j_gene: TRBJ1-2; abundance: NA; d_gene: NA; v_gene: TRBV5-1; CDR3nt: TGCGCCAGCAGCTCACAGGGTAACTATGGCTACACCTTC; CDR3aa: CASSSQGNYGYTF
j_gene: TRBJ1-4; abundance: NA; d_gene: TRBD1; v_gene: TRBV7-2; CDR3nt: TGTGCCAGCAGCTTAGAAGTGACAGGGGTCGGGAAACTGTTTTTT; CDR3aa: CASSLEVTGVGKLFF
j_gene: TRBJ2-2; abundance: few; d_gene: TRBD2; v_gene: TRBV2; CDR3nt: TGTGCCAGCAGTAATAGCGGGATTGTCACCGGGGAGCTGTTTTTT; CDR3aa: CASSNSGIVTGELFF
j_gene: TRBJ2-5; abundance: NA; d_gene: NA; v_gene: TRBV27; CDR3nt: TGTGCTTCAAGACTAAGCCTAGGGGAGACCCAGTACTTC; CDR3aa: CASRLSLGETQYF
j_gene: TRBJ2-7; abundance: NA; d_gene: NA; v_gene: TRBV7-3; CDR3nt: TGTGCCAGCAGCTTAGGAGCGAGCGGCAGCTACGAGCAGTACTTC; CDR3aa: CASSLGASGSYEQYF
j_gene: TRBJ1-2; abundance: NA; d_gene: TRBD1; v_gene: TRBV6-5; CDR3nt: TGTGCCAGCAGCCTATTTGGACAGGGTTCGGATGGCTACACCTTC; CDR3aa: CASSLFGQGSDGYTF
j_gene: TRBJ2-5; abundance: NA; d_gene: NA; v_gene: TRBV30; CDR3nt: TGTGCCTGCCAAAACCGGGACCAAGAGACCCAGTACTTC; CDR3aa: CACQNRDQETQYF
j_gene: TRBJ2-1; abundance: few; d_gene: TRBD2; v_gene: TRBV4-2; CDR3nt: TGTGCCAGCAGCCAAGCCGTAGCGGGATCCTACAATGAGCAGTTCTTC; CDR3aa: CASSQAVAGSYNEQFF
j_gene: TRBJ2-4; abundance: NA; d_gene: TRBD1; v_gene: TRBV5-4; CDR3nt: TGTGCCAGCAGCTCCCTGGGACAGGGGAGTGCCAAAAACAGTCAGTACTTC; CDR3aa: CASSSLGQGSAKNSQYF
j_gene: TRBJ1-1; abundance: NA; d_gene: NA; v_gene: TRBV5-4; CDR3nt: TGTGCCAGCAGCTTGTTCGGCCCCGCTAGTTTCACTGAAGCTTTCTTT; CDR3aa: CASSLFGPASFTEAFF
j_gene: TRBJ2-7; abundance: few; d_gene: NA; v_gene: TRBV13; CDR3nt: TGTGCCAGCAGCGGCCGGTTTGACACCTACGAGCAGTACTTC; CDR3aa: CASSGRFDTYEQYF
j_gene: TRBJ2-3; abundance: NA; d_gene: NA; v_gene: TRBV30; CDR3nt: TGTGCCTGGAGTGTACGTACAGATACAGATACGCAGTATTTT; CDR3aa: CAWSVRTDTDTQYF
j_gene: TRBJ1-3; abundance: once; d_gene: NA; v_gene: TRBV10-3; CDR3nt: TGTGCCATCAGTGAGCCAGGAGGTTGGGGTGGAAACACCATATATTTT; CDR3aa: CAISEPGGWGGNTIYF
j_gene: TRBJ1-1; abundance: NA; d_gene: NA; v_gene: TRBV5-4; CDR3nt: TGTGCCAGCAGCTTGGCCAGAACGAACACTGAAGCTTTCTTT; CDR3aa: CASSLARTNTEAFF
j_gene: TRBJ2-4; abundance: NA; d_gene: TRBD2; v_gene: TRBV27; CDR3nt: TGTGCCAGCCCTCGGGGGGGGACAGCCAAAAACATTCAGTACTTC; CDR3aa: CASPRGGTAKNIQYF
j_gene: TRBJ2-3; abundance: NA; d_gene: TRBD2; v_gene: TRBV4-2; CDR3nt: TGTGCCAGCAGCCAAGGCCGGGAACTAGCGTCTCACACAGATACGCAGTATTTT; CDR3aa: CASSQGRELASHTDTQYF
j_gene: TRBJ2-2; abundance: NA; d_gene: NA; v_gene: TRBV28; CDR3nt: TGTGCCAGCAGTCGGGGTTCATTGATGTTTTTT; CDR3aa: CASSRGSLMFF
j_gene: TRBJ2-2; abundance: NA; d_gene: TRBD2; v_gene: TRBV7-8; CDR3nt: TGTGCCAGCAGCTACAGGACTAGCGGGAGTATGGCCGGGGAGCTGTTTTTT; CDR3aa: CASSYRTSGSMAGELFF
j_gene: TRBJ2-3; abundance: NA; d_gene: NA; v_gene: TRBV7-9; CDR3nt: TGTGCCAGCAGCCCGCAAGGGGGGGGGACAGATACGCAGTATTTT; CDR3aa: CASSPQGGGTDTQYF
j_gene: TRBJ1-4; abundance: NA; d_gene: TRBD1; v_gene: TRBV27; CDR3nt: TGTGCCAGCAGTCCCTTCCGAGGGACAGAGAATGAAAAACTGTTTTTT; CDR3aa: CASSPFRGTENEKLFF
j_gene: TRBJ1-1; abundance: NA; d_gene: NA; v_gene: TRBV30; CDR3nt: TGTGCCTGGAGTGGAGTATCTCTGAACACTGAAGCTTTCTTT; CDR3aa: CAWSGVSLNTEAFF
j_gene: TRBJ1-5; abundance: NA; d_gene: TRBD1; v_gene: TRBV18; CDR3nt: TGTGCCAGCTCACTGGACAGGCAACAGCCCCAGCATTTT; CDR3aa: CASSLDRQQPQHF
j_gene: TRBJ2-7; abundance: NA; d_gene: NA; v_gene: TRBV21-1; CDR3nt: TGTGCCAGCAGCAAAGGTACTCGGGTCCCCCAAAAGTACGAGCAGTACTTC; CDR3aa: CASSKGTRVPQKYEQYF
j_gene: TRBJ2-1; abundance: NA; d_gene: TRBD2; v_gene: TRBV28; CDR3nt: TGTGCCAGCAGCTCCACCGGGACTAGCGGCAACAATGAGCAGTTCTTC; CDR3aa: CASSSTGTSGNNEQFF
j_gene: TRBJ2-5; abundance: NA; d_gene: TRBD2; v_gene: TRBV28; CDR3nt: TGTGCCAGCAGGGGGGGAGGGAAGGAGACCCAGTACTTC; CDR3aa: CASRGGGKETQYF
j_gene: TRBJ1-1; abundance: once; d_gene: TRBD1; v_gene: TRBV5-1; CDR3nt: TGCGCCAGTCGGGACAGTCTGAACACTGAAGCTTTCTTT; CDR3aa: CASRDSLNTEAFF